The 10 T cell receptor beta chains presented below share a single source sample, sequenced in a study of CD8+ T cells in alopecia areata. Extracted from the samples, RNA was reverse transcribed into cDNA to serve as the sequencing template. Method: immunoSEQ multiplex PCR; TCRdb's copy keeps in-frame clones and lacks some. This repertoire holds about 110,000 clones, and none appear only once. The sequenced sample consisted of lesional skin. These receptors were taken from a C3H/HeJ mouse with alopecia areata. The strain is characterized by the MHC haplotype H2-k.

This clone showed up many times. Germline and genes here are mouse. The sequence runs out 4 residues before the end of the CDR3; the remainder is reconstructed from the germline J gene. The chain joins TRBV13-3 to TRBJ2-5, with 11 bases aligning to TRBD1. This CDR3 has 15 amino acids. CDR1 and CDR2 (germline): NNHDY, SYVADS. The CDR3 is CASSEGQGDEDTQYF. Partial CDR3 DNA: TGTGCCAGCAGTGAGGGACAGGGGGACGAAGAC.

The sample holds many counts of this clone. The gene names given are mouse names. The CDR3 is cut off 4 residues early in the read; its end comes from the germline J gene. The J gene is TRBJ2-1, the V gene TRBV1, with 8 bases lining up with TRBD2. V dropped 0 bases and J dropped 4; count of bases not matched to a gene: 5. The CDR3 runs to 16 residues. Germline V lookup: CDR1 NSQYPW, CDR2 LRSPGD (reference sequence). The CDR3 sequence: CTCSADLWGEYAEQFF. The sequenced part of the CDR3 DNA is TGCACCTGCAGTGCAGATCTCTGGGGGGAATATGCT.

Remarks on this clone: Gene names refer to mouse genes. Here the CDR3 reads CASSSRDTNSDYTF. The DNA read from the CDR3 is TGTGCCAGCAGCAGCCGGGACACAAACTCC. This chain joins TRBV13-3 and TRBJ1-2, with D possibly being TRBD1 (6 bases). Coverage ceases 4 residues before the CDR3 finishes, and the germline J gene fills in the end. Trimming removed 5 bases at V and 0 bases at J, with 11 bases between. CDR3 length: 14 residues. Germline CDR1 is NNHDY and CDR2 is SYVADS.

Concerning this clone: Gene names refer to mouse genes. Read sequence stops 4 residues before the CDR3 end, and the germline J gene provides the missing end. The rearrangement links TRBV13-3 to TRBJ2-4; D possibly corresponds to TRBD2 (7 bases). The CDR3 has 12 amino acids. Germline lookup yields CDR1 NNHDY and CDR2 SYVADS. The CDR3 DNA, read in part, is TGTGCCAGCAGGGCTGGGGGCAAC. It is translated as CASRAGGN. The full CDR3 is CASRAGGNTLYF.

A note on this clone: Germline and genes: mouse. Read coverage stops 4 residues before the CDR3 terminus; the germline J gene supplies the remainder. V usage is TRBV13-1 and J usage is TRBJ2-3; 8 nucleotides match TRBD1. The CDR3 sequence is 17 residues long. The V segment lost 0 bases and the J segment 0 bases; nucleotides outside the gene matches: 6. Germline CDR1 is NSHNY and CDR2 is SYGAGN. The sequenced part of the CDR3 DNA is TGTGCCAGCAGTGATGATGGACAGGGAGCTAGTGCAGAA. It yields the protein CASSDDGQGASAE. The entire CDR3 sequence reads CASSDDGQGASAETLYF.

A remark on this clone: Each gene name is a mouse one. Read data end 4 residues before the CDR3 end; the end is taken from the germline J gene. V gene TRBV13-3 combines with J gene TRBJ2-4; TRBD2 matches at 10 bases. Germline lookup yields CDR1 NNHDY and CDR2 SYVADS. The CDR3 consists of 14 residues. The CDR3 region is CASSTGLGENTLYF. Incomplete CDR3 DNA: TGTGCCAGCAGTACCGGACTGGGGGAAAAC.

In regard to this clone: Gene names are the mouse ones. The read finishes 4 residues shy of the CDR3 end, and the germline J gene is used to complete it. The same CDR3 arises from other DNA sequences in this sample as well. The chain employs TRBV19 and TRBJ2-1; 7 nucleotides align to TRBD2. Germline CDR1 is FNHDT and CDR2 is SITEND (reference sequence). Trimming removed 0 bases from V and 3 bases from J; junction bases left unmatched: 3. The CDR3 spans 15 residues. The covered CDR3 bases are TGTGCCAGCAGTATAGTGGGGGGAGGCTATGCT. Its protein is CASSIVGGGYA. The complete CDR3 protein is CASSIVGGGYAEQFF.

Comment on this clone: Gene names and germline match the mouse. The read ends 4 residues before the CDR3 terminus; that terminus is restored from the germline J gene. The rearrangement links TRBV13-3 to TRBJ1-4; D unresolved. The CDR3 is made up of 14 amino acids. Germline assignment: CDR1 NNHDY and CDR2 SYVADS. Trimming took off 2 bases at V and 2 bases at J, with 7 bases between the two ends. The CDR3 region is CASSETKSNERLFF. The covered CDR3 bases are TGTGCCAGCAGTGAAACAAAATCCAACGAA.

About this clone itself: TCRdb's protein and the DNA translation differ at residue 13; the protein here comes from the DNA. The germline and genes are mouse ones. The read terminates 3 residues ahead of where the CDR3 ends, so the germline J gene completes it. This chain connects TRBV1 to TRBJ1-6, with 7 bases aligning to TRBD1. TRBJ1-6 is recorded as an ORF, its role being uncertain. The V segment lost 0 bases and the J segment 5 bases; nucleotides outside the gene matches: 4. The germline CDR1 and CDR2 sequences are NSQYPW and LRSPGD (reference sequence). There are 16 residues in the CDR3. CDR3 residues: CTCSADVTGNNSPLYF. The part of the CDR3 DNA that was read is TGCACCTGCAGTGCAGATGTGACAGGGAATAATTCGCCC.

Notes on this clone: Mouse germline and gene names are used. Coverage ceases 4 residues before the CDR3 finishes, and the germline J gene fills in the end. The V and J genes are TRBV13-3 and TRBJ2-5, with TRBD2 identical over 11 bases. The CDR3 is made up of 15 amino acids. Germline V gene data show CDR1 as NNHDY and CDR2 as SYVADS. CDR3 loop: CASRIGLGGGDTQYF. Partial CDR3 DNA: TGTGCCAGCAGAATCGGACTGGGGGGAGGAGAC.